The rows below give T cell receptor beta chains drawn from one sample of a study of blood T cell repertoires in COVID-19. The protocol was immunoSEQ multiplex PCR, while the TCRdb copy is restricted to in-frame clones and leaves out a portion. This table has about half a million clones, 70% to 90% appearing once. Sample: peripheral blood. These receptors all stem from a human donor in a cohort sampled during active COVID-19. Both conserved end residues are part of each CDR3. The order of the fields is J gene, clone size, D gene, V gene, CDR3 protein, CDR3 DNA. A D gene is named only where the DNA matches it firmly. Only some rows state a clone size, as once, few, many or a class for expanded clones.

>TRBJ1-5|-|-|TRBV21-1
CARTEDQPQHF
TGTGCCAGGACGGAGGATCAGCCCCAGCATTTT
>TRBJ1-5|-|-|TRBV30
CAWSSSSRNQPQHF
TGTGCCTGGAGTTCGAGTAGCCGCAATCAGCCCCAGCATTTT
>TRBJ1-1|-|TRBD1|TRBV3-1/TRBV3-2
CASSQLQGGNTEAFF
TGTGCCAGCAGCCAACTACAGGGGGGAAACACTGAAGCTTTCTTT
>TRBJ2-1|-|TRBD2|TRBV7-7
CASSFVAGGPPSEQFF
TGTGCTAGCAGCTTTGTAGCGGGAGGGCCACCCAGTGAGCAGTTCTTC
>TRBJ1-3|-|-|TRBV15
CATSRDSQGTGNTIYF
TGTGCCACCAGCAGAGATAGCCAGGGAACTGGAAACACCATATATTTT
>TRBJ2-5|-|TRBD1|TRBV19
CASTPGTGYQETQYF
TGTGCCAGTACCCCTGGGACAGGATACCAAGAGACCCAGTACTTC
>TRBJ1-2|-|-|TRBV30
CAAEGGFKGYTF
TGTGCCGCAGAGGGGGGGTTTAAAGGCTACACCTTC
>TRBJ2-1|-|-|TRBV5-1
CASSLGLDNEQFF
TGCGCCAGCAGCTTGGGACTAGATAATGAGCAGTTCTTC
>TRBJ2-1|-|TRBD1|TRBV5-8
CASSSKGLGTGHNEQFF
TGTGCCAGCAGCTCGAAAGGCCTCGGGACAGGACACAATGAGCAGTTCTTC
>TRBJ2-2|-|-|TRBV30
CAWTGDFDRADTGELFF
TGTGCCTGGACGGGCGATTTTGACCGAGCGGACACCGGGGAGCTGTTTTTT
>TRBJ1-4|-|-|TRBV9
CASSVGGGQGEKLFF
TGTGCCAGCAGCGTAGGGGGAGGTCAGGGAGAAAAACTGTTTTTT
>TRBJ1-1|-|TRBD1|TRBV5-1
CASSIGQGAGNTEAFF
TGCGCCAGCAGCATAGGACAGGGGGCTGGAAACACTGAAGCTTTCTTT
>TRBJ1-2|-|-|TRBV28
CASSIPPSDGYTF
TGTGCCAGCAGTATCCCCCCTTCGGATGGCTACACCTTC
>TRBJ2-5|-|-|TRBV6-1
CASREGGVETQYF
TGTGCCAGCAGGGAAGGGGGGGTAGAGACCCAGTACTTC
>TRBJ2-5|-|TRBD1|TRBV28
CASTPQGAQETQYF
TGTGCCAGCACCCCACAGGGGGCTCAAGAGACCCAGTACTTC
>TRBJ1-5|-|TRBD1|TRBV25-1
CASSAGGVRNQPQHF
TGTGCCAGCAGTGCAGGGGGAGTTCGCAATCAGCCCCAGCATTTT
>TRBJ2-1|-|-|TRBV7-2
CASSLAGVAAGNEQFF
TGTGCCAGCAGCTTAGCTGGGGTAGCGGCCGGCAATGAGCAGTTCTTC
>TRBJ1-5|-|TRBD1|TRBV30
CAWRTGMDQPQHF
TGTGCCTGGAGGACAGGGATGGATCAGCCCCAGCATTTT
>TRBJ1-4|few|-|TRBV15
CATSRGRVNEKLFF
TGTGCCACCAGCAGAGGGAGAGTCAATGAAAAACTGTTTTTT
>TRBJ2-7|-|TRBD1|TRBV7-8
CASSQPQGQSSYEQYF
TGTGCCAGCAGCCAGCCACAGGGGCAGAGCTCCTACGAGCAGTACTTC
>TRBJ1-2|-|-|TRBV29-1
CSVESTQEPNGYTF
TGCAGCGTTGAATCAACGCAGGAACCGAATGGCTACACCTTC
>TRBJ2-7|few|TRBD1|TRBV30
CAWSVGTGRYEQYF
TGTGCCTGGAGTGTAGGGACAGGGAGGTACGAGCAGTACTTC
>TRBJ1-5|-|-|TRBV28
CASKGGLGQPQHF
TGTGCCAGCAAGGGGGGGCTAGGCCAGCCCCAGCATTTT
>TRBJ2-1|-|TRBD2|TRBV20-1
CSASYLAGGPHVNEQFF
TGCAGTGCTAGTTACCTAGCGGGAGGGCCACATGTCAATGAGCAGTTCTTC
>TRBJ2-2|-|-|TRBV5-1
CASSFRRPNTGELFF
TGCGCCAGCAGCTTCCGGAGGCCGAACACCGGGGAGCTGTTTTTT
>TRBJ2-1|-|TRBD1|TRBV30
CAWSTGQGVHNEQFF
TGTGCCTGGAGTACGGGACAGGGGGTCCACAATGAGCAGTTCTTC
>TRBJ1-1|-|-|TRBV29-1
CSVVRGGEAFF
TGCAGCGTTGTGCGCGGCGGTGAAGCTTTCTTT
>TRBJ2-5|once|-|TRBV7-3
CASSPRARRATETQYF
TGTGCCAGCAGCCCCAGGGCCCGGAGGGCCACAGAGACCCAGTACTTC
>TRBJ1-1|few|TRBD1|TRBV28
CASSLGEGQGVWVTEAFF
TGTGCCAGCAGTTTAGGGGAAGGACAGGGGGTTTGGGTCACTGAAGCTTTCTTT
>TRBJ1-5|-|-|TRBV11-2
CASSLLSGQPQHF
TGTGCCAGCAGCTTATTGAGCGGACAGCCCCAGCATTTT
>TRBJ2-1|-|TRBD1|TRBV11-3
CASGQGGVPYNEQFF
TGTGCCAGCGGACAGGGGGGGGTCCCCTACAATGAGCAGTTCTTC
>TRBJ2-1|-|-|TRBV11-2
CASSSGLARQFF
TGTGCCAGCAGCTCCGGACTCGCCCGGCAGTTCTTC
>TRBJ1-5|few|-|TRBV3-1/TRBV3-2
CASSGVGQRQPQHF
TGTGCCAGCAGCGGCGTAGGACAACGGCAGCCCCAGCATTTT
>TRBJ2-7|-|-|TRBV5-5
CASSPPPRDGPYEQYF
TGTGCCAGCAGCCCACCCCCGCGGGACGGTCCCTACGAGCAGTACTTC
>TRBJ2-7|-|TRBD1|TRBV5-6
CASSDRTGLRYF
TGTGCCAGCAGCGATAGGACAGGGTTACGGTACTTC
>TRBJ1-1|-|TRBD1|TRBV4-1
CASSQLPGQGVKTEAFF
TGCGCCAGCAGCCAGCTACCGGGACAGGGAGTAAAGACTGAAGCTTTCTTT